This T cell receptor (beta chain) was sequenced in a study of T-cell memory formation after mild COVID-19. MiXCR, run by TCRdb on the 5' RACE reads, gives a single entry per CDR3 protein. Here the sample spans 100,000 to 120,000 distinct CDR3 sequences, 22% being singletons. Between the trimmed V and J ends, which lost 4 bases and 4 bases, there was a span of 14 bases. Germline V gene data show CDR1 as SGHAT and CDR2 as FQNNGV. This CDR3 has 14 residues. The sample taken for sequencing was PBMCs or a T cell subset sorted from them (not recorded which). The gene calls are TRBV11-2 and TRBJ2-7; the D gene is possibly TRBD1 (5 bases). The TCR originated in a man aged 18 to 35 who had mild COVID-19 (a few samples of this study predate the infection). Cell type and time point are not known. The CDR3 DNA reads as TGTGCCAGCAGCTACCCAGGGATAGGGTACGAGCAGTACTTC. Its translation: CASSYPGIGYEQYF.